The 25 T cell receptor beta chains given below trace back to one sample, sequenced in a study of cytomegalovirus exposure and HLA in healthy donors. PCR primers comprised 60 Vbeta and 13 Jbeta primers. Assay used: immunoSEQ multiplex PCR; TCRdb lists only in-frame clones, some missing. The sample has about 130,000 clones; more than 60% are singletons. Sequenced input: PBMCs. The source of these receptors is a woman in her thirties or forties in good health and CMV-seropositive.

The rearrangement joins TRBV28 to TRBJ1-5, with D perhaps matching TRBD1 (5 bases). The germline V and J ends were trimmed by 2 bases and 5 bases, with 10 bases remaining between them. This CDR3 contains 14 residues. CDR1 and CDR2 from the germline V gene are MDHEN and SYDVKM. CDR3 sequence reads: CASSLAGTYQPQHF. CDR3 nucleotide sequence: TGTGCCAGCAGTTTAGCAGGGACTTATCAGCCCCAGCATTTT. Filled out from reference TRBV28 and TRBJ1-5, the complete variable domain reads DVKVTQSSRYLVKRTGEKVFLECVQDMDHENMFWYRQDPGLGLRLIYFSYDVKMKEKGDIPEGYSVSREKKERFSLILESASTNQTSMYLCASSLAGTYQPQHFGDGTRLSIL.

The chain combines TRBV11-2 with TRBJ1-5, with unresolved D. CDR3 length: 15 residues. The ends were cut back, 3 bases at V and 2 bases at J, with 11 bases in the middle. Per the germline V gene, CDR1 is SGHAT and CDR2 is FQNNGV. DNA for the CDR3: TGTGCCAGCAGCTTTTCGGCCGGGGGCAATCAGCCCCAGCATTTT. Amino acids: CASSFSAGGNQPQHF. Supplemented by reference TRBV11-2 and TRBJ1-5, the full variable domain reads EAGVAQSPRYKIIEKRQSVAFWCNPISGHATLYWYQQILGQGPKLLIQFQNNGVVDDSQLPKDRFSAERLKGVDSTLKIQPAKLEDSAVYLCASSFSAGGNQPQHFGDGTRLSIL.

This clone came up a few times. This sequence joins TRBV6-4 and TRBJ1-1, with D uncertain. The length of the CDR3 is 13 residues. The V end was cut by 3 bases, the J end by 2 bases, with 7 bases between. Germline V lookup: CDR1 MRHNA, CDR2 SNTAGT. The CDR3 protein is CASSESGNTEAFF. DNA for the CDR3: TGTGCCAGCAGTGAATCAGGAAACACTGAAGCTTTCTTT.

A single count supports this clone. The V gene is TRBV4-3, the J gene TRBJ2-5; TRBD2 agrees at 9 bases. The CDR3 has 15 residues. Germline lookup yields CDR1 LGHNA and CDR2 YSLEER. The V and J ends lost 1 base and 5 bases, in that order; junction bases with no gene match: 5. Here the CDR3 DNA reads TGCGCCAGCAGCCAAGGAACTAGCGGGCGCGAGACCCAGTACTTC. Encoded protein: CASSQGTSGRETQYF.

CDR3 loop: CASSPADREPSPLHF. In nucleotides, the CDR3 is TGTGCCAGCAGTCCTGCCGACAGGGAACCTTCACCCCTCCACTTT. V and J are TRBV28 and TRBJ1-6; 7 bases fit TRBD1. The germline V gene has CDR1 MDHEN and CDR2 SYDVKM. The CDR3 has 15 amino acids. V lost 5 bases, J lost 9 bases, and 10 bases stayed unmatched.

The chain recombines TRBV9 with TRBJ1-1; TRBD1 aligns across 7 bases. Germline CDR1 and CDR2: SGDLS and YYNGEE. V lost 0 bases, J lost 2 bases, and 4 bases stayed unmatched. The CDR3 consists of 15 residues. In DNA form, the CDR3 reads TGTGCCAGCAGCGTAGAGGGGGCGCGTAACACTGAAGCTTTCTTT. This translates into CASSVEGARNTEAFF.

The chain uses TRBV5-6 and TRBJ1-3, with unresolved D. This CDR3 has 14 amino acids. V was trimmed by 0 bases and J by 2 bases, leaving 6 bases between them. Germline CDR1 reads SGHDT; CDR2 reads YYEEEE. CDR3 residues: CASSLGQAGNTIYF. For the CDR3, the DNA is TGTGCCAGCAGCTTGGGACAAGCTGGAAACACCATATATTTT. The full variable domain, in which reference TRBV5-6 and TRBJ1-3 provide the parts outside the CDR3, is DAGVTQSPTHLIKTRGQQVTLRCSPKSGHDTVSWYQQALGQGPQFIFQYYEEEERQRGNFPDRFSGHQFPNYSSELNVNALLLGDSALYLCASSLGQAGNTIYFGEGSWLTVV.

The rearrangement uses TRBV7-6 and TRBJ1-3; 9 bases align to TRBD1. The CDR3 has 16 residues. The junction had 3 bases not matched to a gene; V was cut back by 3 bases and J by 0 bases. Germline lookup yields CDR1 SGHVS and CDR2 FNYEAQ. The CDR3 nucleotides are TGTGCCAGCAGCTTTACAGGGGGCACCTCTGGAAACACCATATATTTT. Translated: CASSFTGGTSGNTIYF.

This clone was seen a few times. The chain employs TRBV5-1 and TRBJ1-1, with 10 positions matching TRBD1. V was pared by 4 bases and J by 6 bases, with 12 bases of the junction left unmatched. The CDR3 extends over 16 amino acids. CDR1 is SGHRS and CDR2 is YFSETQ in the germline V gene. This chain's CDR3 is CASSLNPGQGWSEAFF. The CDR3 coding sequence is TGCGCCAGCAGCCTAAATCCGGGACAGGGGTGGTCTGAAGCTTTCTTT.

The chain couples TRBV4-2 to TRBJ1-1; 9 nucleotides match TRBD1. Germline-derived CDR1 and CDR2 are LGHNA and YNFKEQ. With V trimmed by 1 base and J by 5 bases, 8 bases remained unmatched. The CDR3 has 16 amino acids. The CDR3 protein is CASSQAADRGGTEAFF. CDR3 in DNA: TGTGCCAGCAGCCAAGCGGCGGACAGGGGTGGGACTGAAGCTTTCTTT.

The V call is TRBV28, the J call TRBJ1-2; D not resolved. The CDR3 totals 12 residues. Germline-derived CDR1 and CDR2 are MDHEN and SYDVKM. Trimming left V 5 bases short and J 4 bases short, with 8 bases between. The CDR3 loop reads CASSLDIYGYTF. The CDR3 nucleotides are TGTGCCAGCAGTCTCGACATCTATGGCTACACCTTC.

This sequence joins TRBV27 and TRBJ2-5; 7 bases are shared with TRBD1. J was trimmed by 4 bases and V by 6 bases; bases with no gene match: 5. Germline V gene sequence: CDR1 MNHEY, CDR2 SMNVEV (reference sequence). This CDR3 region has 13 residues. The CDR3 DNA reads TGTGCCAGCAGAGAACAGGGGCGAGAGACCCAGTACTTC. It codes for CASREQGRETQYF.

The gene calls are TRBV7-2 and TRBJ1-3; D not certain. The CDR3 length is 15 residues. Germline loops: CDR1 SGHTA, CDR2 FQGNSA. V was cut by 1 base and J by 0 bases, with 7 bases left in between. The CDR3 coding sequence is TGTGCCAGCAGCTTAGAACAGATCTCTGGAAACACCATATATTTT. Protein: CASSLEQISGNTIYF.

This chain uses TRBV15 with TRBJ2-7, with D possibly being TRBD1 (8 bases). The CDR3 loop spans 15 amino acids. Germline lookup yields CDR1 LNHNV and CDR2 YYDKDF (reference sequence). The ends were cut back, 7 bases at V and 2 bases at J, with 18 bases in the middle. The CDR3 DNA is TGTGCCACCACCCCCCAGGGGGCGGGAGCCTACGAGCAGTACTTC. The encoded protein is CATTPQGAGAYEQYF.

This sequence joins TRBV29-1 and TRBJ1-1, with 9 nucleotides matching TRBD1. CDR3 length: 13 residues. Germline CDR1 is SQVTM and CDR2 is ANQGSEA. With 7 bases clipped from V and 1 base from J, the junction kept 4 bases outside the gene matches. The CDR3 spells CSGGQGRNTEAFF. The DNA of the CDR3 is TGCAGCGGGGGACAGGGTCGGAACACTGAAGCTTTCTTT.

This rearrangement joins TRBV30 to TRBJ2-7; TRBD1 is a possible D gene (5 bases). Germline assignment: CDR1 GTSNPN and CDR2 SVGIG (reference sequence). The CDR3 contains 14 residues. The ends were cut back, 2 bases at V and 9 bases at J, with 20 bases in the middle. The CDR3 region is CAWSLPHGHGWQYF. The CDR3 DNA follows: TGTGCCTGGAGTCTCCCTCACGGACACGGGTGGCAGTACTTC.

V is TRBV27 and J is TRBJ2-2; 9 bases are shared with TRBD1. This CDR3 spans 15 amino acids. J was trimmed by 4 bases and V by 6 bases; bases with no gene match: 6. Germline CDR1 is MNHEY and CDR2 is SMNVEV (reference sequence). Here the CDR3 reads CASRPRQGGTGELFF. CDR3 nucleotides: TGTGCCAGCAGACCACGACAGGGGGGCACCGGGGAGCTGTTTTTT.

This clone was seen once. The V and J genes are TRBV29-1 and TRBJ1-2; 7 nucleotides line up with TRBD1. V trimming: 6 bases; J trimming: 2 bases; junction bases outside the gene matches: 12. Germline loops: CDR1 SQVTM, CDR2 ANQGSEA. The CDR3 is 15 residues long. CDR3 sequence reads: CSVSFRVTGNYGYTF. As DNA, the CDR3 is TGCAGCGTCAGCTTCCGAGTGACAGGGAACTATGGCTACACCTTC. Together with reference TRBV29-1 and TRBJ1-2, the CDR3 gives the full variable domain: SAVISQKPSRDICQRGTSLTIQCQVDSQVTMMFWYRQQPGQSLTLIATANQGSEATYESGFVIDKFPISRPNLTFSTLTVSNMSPEDSSIYLCSVSFRVTGNYGYTFGSGTRLTVV.

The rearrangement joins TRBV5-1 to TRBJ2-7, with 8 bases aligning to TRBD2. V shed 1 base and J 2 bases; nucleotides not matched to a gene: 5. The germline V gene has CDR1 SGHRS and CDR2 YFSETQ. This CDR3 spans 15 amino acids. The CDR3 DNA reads TGCGCCAGCAGCTTGCAGGTAGCGGGGCCCTACGAGCAGTACTTC. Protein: CASSLQVAGPYEQYF.

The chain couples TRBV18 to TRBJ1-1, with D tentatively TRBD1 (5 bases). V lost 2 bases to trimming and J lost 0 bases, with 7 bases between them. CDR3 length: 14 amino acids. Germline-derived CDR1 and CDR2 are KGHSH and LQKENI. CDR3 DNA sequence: TGTGCCAGCTCACCAACAGGAATGAACACTGAAGCTTTCTTT. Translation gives CASSPTGMNTEAFF.

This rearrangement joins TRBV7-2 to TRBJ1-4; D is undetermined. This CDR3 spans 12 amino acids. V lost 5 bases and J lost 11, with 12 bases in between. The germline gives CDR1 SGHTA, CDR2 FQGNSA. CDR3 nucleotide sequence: TGTGCCAGCAGCCGCGGGGATAGTAAACTGTTTTTT. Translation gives CASSRGDSKLFF.

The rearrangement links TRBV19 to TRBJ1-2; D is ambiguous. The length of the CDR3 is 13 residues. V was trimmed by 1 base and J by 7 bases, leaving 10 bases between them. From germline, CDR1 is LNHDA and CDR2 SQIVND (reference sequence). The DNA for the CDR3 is TGTGCCAGTAGTATAGGCAGGCTTGGTGGCTACACCTTC. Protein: CASSIGRLGGYTF.

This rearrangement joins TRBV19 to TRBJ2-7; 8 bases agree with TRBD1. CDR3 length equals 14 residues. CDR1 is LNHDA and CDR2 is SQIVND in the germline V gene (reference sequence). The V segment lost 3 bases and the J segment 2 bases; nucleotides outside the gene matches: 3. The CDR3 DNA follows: TGTGCCAGTAGTATCGACAGGGGCCCCTACGAGCAGTACTTC. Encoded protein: CASSIDRGPYEQYF.

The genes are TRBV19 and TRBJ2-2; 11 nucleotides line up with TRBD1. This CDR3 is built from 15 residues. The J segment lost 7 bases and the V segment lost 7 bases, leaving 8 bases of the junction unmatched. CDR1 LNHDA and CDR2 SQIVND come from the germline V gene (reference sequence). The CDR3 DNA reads TGTGCCAGTATCCGGACAGGGGGCCCCGTCGGGGAGCTGTTTTTT. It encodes CASIRTGGPVGELFF.

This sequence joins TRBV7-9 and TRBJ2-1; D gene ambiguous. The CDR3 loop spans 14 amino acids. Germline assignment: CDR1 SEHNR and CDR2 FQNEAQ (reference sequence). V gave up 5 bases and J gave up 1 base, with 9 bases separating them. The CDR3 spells CASSRLGSYNEQFF. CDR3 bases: TGTGCCAGCAGCCGACTCGGATCCTACAATGAGCAGTTCTTC. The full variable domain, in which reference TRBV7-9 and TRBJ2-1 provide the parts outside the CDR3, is DTGVSQNPRHKITKRGQNVTFRCDPISEHNRLYWYRQTLGQGPEFLTYFQNEAQLEKSRLLSDRFSAERPKGSFSTLEIQRTEQGDSAMYLCASSRLGSYNEQFFGPGTRLTVL.